Included here is one T cell receptor beta chain sequence, with context. Those enrolled in Seattle joined during active infection and were followed longitudinally afterward. The data belong to a study of blood T cell repertoires in COVID-19. Study details: T cells, B-cell-depleted T cells, or PBMCs supplied cDNA or gDNA.

As processed by the authors: The assay estimated nucleated cells by amplifying reference gene primers. The method was immunoSEQ multiplex PCR; TCRdb's version includes in-frame clones alone and lacks a portion of them. D and trimming come from the DNA, and the V and J calls and clone size come from that table. The sample has around 200,000 clones; approximately 87% are singletons. The receptor comes from a person aged 70 to 85 with COVID-19, enrolled during active disease. Source material: peripheral blood.

The CDR3 is CASSIGHYNEQFF. The CDR3, as DNA: TGTGCCAGCAGCATTGGACACTACAATGAGCAGTTCTTC. The chain joins TRBV7-7 to TRBJ2-1, with TRBD1 as a possible D gene (5 bases). Trimming stripped 5 bases from V and 3 bases from J, with 8 bases between. CDR3 length: 13 amino acids. CDR1 and CDR2 (germline): SSHAT, FNYEAQ (reference sequence).